One sample yielded the 28 T cell receptor beta chains listed below, sequenced in a study of cytomegalovirus exposure and HLA in healthy donors. The repertoire was sequenced with immunoSEQ multiplex PCR; TCRdb's copy has only in-frame clones and lacks some. The sample has 150,000 to 200,000 clones; approximately 86% are singletons. Sequenced material: PBMCs. These receptors were obtained from a man aged 18 to 29 in good health and CMV-seropositive.

The chain links TRBV4-3 to TRBJ2-2, with 10 bases aligning to TRBD2. The V segment lost 4 bases and the J segment 7 bases; nucleotides outside the gene matches: 6. CDR3 length equals 15 residues. The V gene's germline CDR1 is LGHNA and CDR2 YSLEER. The CDR3 nucleotides are TGCGCCAGCAGCCTCCTAGCGGGAGATCTCGGGGAGCTGTTTTTT. Its translation is CASSLLAGDLGELFF.

V is TRBV4-2 and J is TRBJ2-1; the D is unclear. CDR3 length: 14 amino acids. CDR1 is LGHNA and CDR2 is YNFKEQ in the germline V gene. V was trimmed by 1 base and J by 7 bases, leaving 11 bases between them. CDR3 protein: CASSQVTPANEQFF. The CDR3 DNA reads TGTGCCAGCAGCCAAGTAACACCCGCTAATGAGCAGTTCTTC.

The V and J genes are TRBV19 and TRBJ2-1, with 8 bases lining up with TRBD1. Germline V gene sequence: CDR1 LNHDA, CDR2 SQIVND (reference sequence). J lost 0 bases, V lost 5 bases, and 9 bases had no gene match. The length of the CDR3 is 17 residues. CDR3 nucleotide sequence: TGTGCCAGTAGTTCAGCCAGGGGGCATGGCTCCTACAATGAGCAGTTCTTC. As protein: CASSSARGHGSYNEQFF. The variable domain in full, completed from reference TRBV19 and TRBJ2-1, reads DGGITQSPKYLFRKEGQNVTLSCEQNLNHDAMYWYRQDPGQGLRLIYYSQIVNDFQKGDIAEGYSVSREKKESFPLTVTSAQKNPTAFYLCASSSARGHGSYNEQFFGPGTRLTVL.

This clone has a handful of counts. V usage is TRBV4-1 and J usage is TRBJ1-6, with TRBD1 matching over 10 bases. The germline gives CDR1 MGHRA, CDR2 YSYEKL. V lost 4 bases to trimming and J lost 10 bases; unmatched junction nucleotides: 7. The CDR3 covers 15 residues. The CDR3 coding sequence is TGCGCCAGCAGCCTAGGGGGGACAGGGGAGTCACCCCTCCACTTT. Translated: CASSLGGTGESPLHF.

This chain uses TRBV2 with TRBJ2-3, with TRBD2 matching over 10 bases. The V gene's germline CDR1 is SNHLY and CDR2 FYNNEI. This CDR3 has 14 residues. J lost 8 bases, V lost 7 bases, and 9 bases had no gene match. The CDR3, as DNA: TGTGCCAGCACCATAGCGGGAGGTCCCGTTACGCAGTATTTT. It specifies CASTIAGGPVTQYF.

The V and J genes are TRBV7-2 and TRBJ2-2, with TRBD1 matching over 10 bases. Trimming took 6 bases from V and 6 from J; bases not matched to a gene: 10. In germline, CDR1 is SGHTA, CDR2 FQGNSA. The CDR3 is 16 residues long. The CDR3 loop is CASRSGTGDWAGELFF. The CDR3 coding sequence is TGTGCCAGCAGGTCCGGGACAGGGGATTGGGCCGGGGAGCTGTTTTTT. Using reference TRBV7-2 and TRBJ2-2 for the parts outside the CDR3, the full variable domain is GAGVSQSPSNKVTEKGKDVELRCDPISGHTALYWYRQSLGQGLEFLIYFQGNSAPDKSGLPSDRFSAERTGGSVSTLTIQRTQQEDSAVYLCASRSGTGDWAGELFFGEGSRLTVL.

The chain has TRBV7-2 and TRBJ2-5; 11 bases are shared with TRBD1. The germline V gene encodes CDR1 SGHTA and CDR2 FQGNSA. The CDR3 runs 17 residues. The junction had 9 bases not matched to a gene; V was cut back by 5 bases and J by 1 base. CDR3 residues: CASSRVGQGVGQETQYF. CDR3 in DNA: TGTGCCAGCAGCCGTGTGGGACAGGGGGTTGGCCAAGAGACCCAGTACTTC.

The chain couples TRBV9 to TRBJ2-7, with D perhaps matching TRBD2 (6 bases). Germline V CDR1 and CDR2: SGDLS, YYNGEE. This CDR3 region has 14 residues. Deletions cut 0 bases from V and 5 bases from J, with 12 bases between. For the CDR3, the DNA is TGTGCCAGCAGCGTAGAAGGGACTCAAGACGAGCAGTACTTC. This sequence encodes CASSVEGTQDEQYF.

The chain couples TRBV2 to TRBJ2-1, with D hard to call. The CDR3 sequence is 11 residues long. Trimming left V 8 bases short and J 9 bases short, with 11 bases between. CDR1 is SNHLY and CDR2 is FYNNEI in the germline V gene. CDR3 bases: TGTGCCAGCTTAAGACTCGGTGAGCAGTTCTTC. Amino acid sequence: CASLRLGEQFF.

This sequence joins TRBV6-6 and TRBJ1-1, with D possibly being TRBD1 (5 bases). The CDR3 totals 16 residues. The germline CDR1 and CDR2 sequences are MNHNY and SVGAGI (reference sequence). The V end lost 2 bases, the J end lost 1 base, and 14 bases lay between the germline ends. Written as DNA, the CDR3 is TGTGCCAGCAGTTACGGGTTGGGGCAGACGAACACTGAAGCTTTCTTT. This encodes CASSYGLGQTNTEAFF.

This chain uses TRBV6-5 with TRBJ2-1; 9 bases fit TRBD2. The CDR3 is 16 residues long. The ends lost 2 bases at V and 5 bases at J; junction bases unmatched: 7. Per germline, CDR1 MNHEY and CDR2 SVGAGI. CDR3 in DNA: TGTGCCAGCAGTTACGCCGTAGCGGGAGTTCACAATGAGCAGTTCTTC. This sequence encodes CASSYAVAGVHNEQFF.

The count of this clone is one. This chain connects TRBV2 to TRBJ1-1; D is possibly TRBD1 (6 bases). Per germline, CDR1 SNHLY and CDR2 FYNNEI. The CDR3 spans 13 residues. Trimming took off 3 bases at V and 4 bases at J, with 9 bases between the two ends. CDR3 region: CASSDQGPTEAFF. The CDR3 nucleotides are TGTGCCAGCAGTGATCAGGGGCCCACTGAAGCTTTCTTT.

The chain carries TRBV7-2 and TRBJ2-2; 8 bases line up with TRBD1. The trim removed 5 bases at V and 2 bases at J, leaving 4 bases unmatched. The germline CDR1 and CDR2 sequences are SGHTA and FQGNSA. The CDR3 loop spans 15 amino acids. The CDR3 region is CASSKDRVNTGELFF. The CDR3 nucleotides are TGTGCCAGCAGCAAGGACAGGGTCAACACCGGGGAGCTGTTTTTT.

The V call is TRBV12-5, the J call TRBJ2-2; tentatively, D is TRBD1 (6 bases). This CDR3 comprises 17 residues. V lost 0 bases, J lost 6 bases, and 17 bases lay in between. The germline V gene has CDR1 LGHNT and CDR2 FRNRAP. The CDR3 protein is CASGLVLGGRGAGELFF. The CDR3 DNA sequence: TGTGCTAGTGGTTTGGTACTGGGTGGCAGGGGAGCCGGGGAGCTGTTTTTT.

The rearrangement joins TRBV7-9 to TRBJ2-1; 14 bases agree with TRBD2. Looked up from germline, CDR1 is SEHNR and CDR2 is FQNEAQ (reference sequence). CDR3 length equals 15 residues. The V segment lost 5 bases and the J segment 8 bases; nucleotides outside the gene matches: 5. CDR3: CASSLTSGRGYEQFF. The CDR3 DNA follows: TGTGCCAGCAGCCTGACTAGCGGGAGGGGTTATGAGCAGTTCTTC.

The chain recombines TRBV18 with TRBJ2-5; D is perhaps TRBD1 (6 bases). The germline V gene encodes CDR1 KGHSH and CDR2 LQKENI. V lost 2 bases and J 4 bases, leaving 14 bases between the germline ends. This CDR3 has 15 amino acids. CDR3 DNA: TGTGCCAGCTCACCAGCAGCAGGGGCAGGAGAGACCCAGTACTTC. Translating it yields CASSPAAGAGETQYF.

The chain combines TRBV9 with TRBJ2-7, with D possibly matching TRBD1 (5 bases). Germline-derived CDR1 and CDR2 are SGDLS and YYNGEE. The ends were cut back, 0 bases at V and 2 bases at J, with 12 bases in the middle. CDR3 length: 15 amino acids. DNA for the CDR3: TGTGCCAGCAGCGTAGGGTGGGGCAGTGCCTACGAGCAGTACTTC. Protein sequence: CASSVGWGSAYEQYF.

The chain recombines TRBV29-1 with TRBJ2-5; D is possibly TRBD2 (5 bases). Between the trimmed V and J ends, which lost 7 bases and 5 bases, there was a span of 14 bases. CDR1 is SQVTM, CDR2 ANQGSEA, per germline. The CDR3 sequence is 12 residues long. DNA for the CDR3: TGCAGCGCCGCCGAGGGCTGGGAGACCCAGTACTTC. It encodes CSAAEGWETQYF.

This rearrangement joins TRBV6-5 to TRBJ2-7; no clear D gene. V shed 6 bases and J shed 3 bases, with 12 bases lying between them. The CDR3 consists of 13 residues. Germline V gives CDR1 MNHEY, CDR2 SVGAGI. The CDR3 DNA follows: TGTGCCAGCAGCCTCAGGCATGGCTACGAGCAGTACTTC. It specifies CASSLRHGYEQYF.

The chain carries TRBV27 and TRBJ2-5, with TRBD2 matching over 9 bases. With V trimmed by 2 bases and J by 5 bases, 6 bases remained unmatched. CDR1 and CDR2 (germline): MNHEY, SMNVEV (reference sequence). This CDR3 is 15 amino acids long. CDR3 sequence reads: CASSLRRGGFETQYF. CDR3 DNA sequence: TGTGCCAGCAGTTTACGGCGGGGGGGCTTTGAGACCCAGTACTTC.

This rearrangement joins TRBV25-1 to TRBJ1-1; perhaps TRBD1 as D (5 bases). The germline gives CDR1 MGHDK, CDR2 SYGVNS. The CDR3 extends over 14 amino acids. V shed 1 base and J shed 4 bases, with 10 bases lying between them. The CDR3 loop is CASSELTGGTEAFF. As DNA, the CDR3 is TGTGCCAGCAGTGAATTAACGGGGGGCACTGAAGCTTTCTTT.

This clone is a singleton in its sample. CDR3 DNA sequence: TGTGCCAGCAGCTTTCTCCCTAGCGGTTACAATGAGCAGTTCTTC. It is translated as CASSFLPSGYNEQFF. The rearrangement links TRBV5-4 to TRBJ2-1; 7 bases fit TRBD2. The germline gives CDR1 SGHNT, CDR2 YYREEE (reference sequence). The CDR3 sequence is 15 residues long. V trimming: 2 bases; J trimming: 4 bases; junction bases outside the gene matches: 6.

The rearrangement joins TRBV18 to TRBJ1-5; 7 bases align to TRBD1. The length of the CDR3 is 16 residues. Trimming at V came to 1 base and at J to 3 bases, leaving 6 bases not matched to a gene. Germline CDR1 KGHSH, CDR2 LQKENI. The CDR3 protein is CASSPRAGGDNQPQHF. CDR3 coding DNA: TGTGCCAGCTCACCACGGGCAGGGGGAGACAATCAGCCCCAGCATTTT.

The chain employs TRBV6-6 and TRBJ1-2; D is undetermined. Germline CDR1 MNHNY, CDR2 SVGAGI (reference sequence). The CDR3 spans 13 residues. The V end was cut by 0 bases, the J end by 5 bases, with 7 bases between. The CDR3: CASSYSTDYGYTF. The CDR3 coding sequence is TGTGCCAGCAGTTACTCGACTGATTATGGCTACACCTTC.

The CDR3 DNA reads as TGCGCCAGCAGCCCACGGACGAGCGGGGGGGCAGATTTAAATGAGCAGTTCTTC. Translated: CASSPRTSGGADLNEQFF. J is TRBJ2-1 and V is TRBV5-1; 10 bases map to TRBD2. Germline CDR1 SGHRS, CDR2 YFSETQ. The V gene end was trimmed by 4 bases and the J gene end by 7 bases; junction bases not matched to a gene: 17. The CDR3 is 18 amino acids.

This clone has only one observation. The J gene is TRBJ1-5, the V gene TRBV7-9; no clear D. CDR3 size: 14 residues. The germline V gene encodes CDR1 SEHNR and CDR2 FQNEAQ (reference sequence). Trimming removed 1 base from V and 4 bases from J, with 8 bases in between. Written as DNA, the CDR3 is TGTGCCAGCAGCTTAGGGGCGGGGAATCAGCCCCAGCATTTT. Translation gives CASSLGAGNQPQHF.

The V gene is TRBV29-1, the J gene TRBJ2-7; TRBD1 matches at 9 bases. This CDR3 has 11 amino acids. The V gene's germline CDR1 is SQVTM and CDR2 ANQGSEA. After removal of 4 bases from V and 7 bases from J, the junction contained 2 bases not matched to a gene. Here the CDR3 reads CSVVTGGEQYF. The CDR3 coding sequence is TGCAGCGTTGTGACAGGGGGAGAGCAGTACTTC.

The V gene is TRBV29-1, the J gene TRBJ1-2; no definite D call. Germline V lookup: CDR1 SQVTM, CDR2 ANQGSEA. V was trimmed by 7 bases and J by 6 bases, leaving 9 bases between them. The CDR3 covers 10 residues. The CDR3 loop reads CSASRDGYTF. DNA for the CDR3: TGCAGCGCCTCTAGAGATGGCTACACCTTC.